These T cell receptor beta chains were read from a single sample in a study of CD8+CD57+ T cells in acquired aplastic anemia. TCRdb reprocessed the reads with MiXCR, giving one entry per CDR3 protein. The profile shows hundreds of thousands of distinct CDR3 sequences, around 33% of them singletons. Sequencing input: sorted CD4+, CD8+, or CD8+CD57+ T cells (not recorded which) from PBMCs. These receptors came from a human donor with aplastic anemia. The CDR3 runs from the conserved cysteine through the conserved F or W. Each record gives: V gene, D gene, J gene, clone size, CDR3 length, CDR3 DNA, CDR3 protein. A D gene is named only where the DNA matches it firmly. Some rows have no size entry. The others give once, few or many, or a class for an expanded clone.

TRBV9,TRBD1,TRBJ1-2,NA,14,TGTGCCAGCAGCGGCGGACAGGGCGCTCACGGCTACACCTTC,CASSGGQGAHGYTF
TRBV20-1,NA,TRBJ2-1,few,14,TGCAGTGCTAGAGTCGGGAGTTCAAACAATGAGCAGTTCTTC,CSARVGSSNNEQFF
TRBV19,NA,TRBJ1-2,many,15,TGTGCCAGCCGCCGGTTGGAAGGTCTGAACTATGGCTACACCTTC,CASRRLEGLNYGYTF
TRBV15,NA,TRBJ2-3,NA,18,TGTGCCACCAGCTCGCACCTGGGCTACCCTTTAAGCACAGATACGCAGTATTTT,CATSSHLGYPLSTDTQYF
TRBV10-3,NA,TRBJ1-1,NA,12,TGTGCCATCAGTCAGAGGCACACTGAAGCTTTCTTT,CAISQRHTEAFF
TRBV28,NA,TRBJ1-5,NA,14,TGTGCCAGCAATCCGGGAGGGGGTTATCAGCCCCAGCATTTT,CASNPGGGYQPQHF
TRBV28,NA,TRBJ2-7,NA,11,TGTGCCAGCATTTCAGGGGTCGAGCAGTACTTC,CASISGVEQYF
TRBV19,NA,TRBJ2-7,NA,14,TGTGCCAGCAACAAGCGAGGGGTACCCTACGAGCAGTACTTC,CASNKRGVPYEQYF
TRBV20-1,NA,TRBJ1-2,NA,13,TGCAGTGCTAGAGTTGAGTCAATTCACGGCTACACCTTC,CSARVESIHGYTF
TRBV20-1,TRBD1,TRBJ1-2,many,13,TGCAGTGCGTCCGGGACAGCGAACTATGGCTACACCTTC,CSASGTANYGYTF
TRBV5-1,TRBD1,TRBJ2-2,few,14,TGCGCCAGCGAGGGACAGGCCTACACCGGGGAGCTGTTTTTT,CASEGQAYTGELFF
TRBV20-1,NA,TRBJ2-3,NA,14,TGCAGTGCTAGAGATCAGTTTGGCACAGATACGCAGTATTTT,CSARDQFGTDTQYF
TRBV29-1,NA,TRBJ2-1,NA,16,TGCAGCGGTGAAAACCAACTAGCAGTCTCCTACAATGAGCAGTTCTTC,CSGENQLAVSYNEQFF
TRBV7-4,TRBD1,TRBJ2-3,NA,14,TGTGCCAGCAGCTGGACGACAGGGACAGATACGCAGTATTTT,CASSWTTGTDTQYF
TRBV10-3,NA,TRBJ1-2,NA,14,TGTGCCATCAGTGAGCGACAGGACTTCTATGGCTACACCTTC,CAISERQDFYGYTF
TRBV7-9,NA,TRBJ2-2,NA,15,TGTGCCAGCAGCCCCTACACGGGGTCGACCGGGGAGCTGTTTTTT,CASSPYTGSTGELFF
TRBV24-1,TRBD2,TRBJ2-1,NA,17,TGTGCCACCAGTGATCCATCTAGCGGGAGGGACTACAATGAGCAGTTCTTC,CATSDPSSGRDYNEQFF
TRBV20-1,NA,TRBJ1-2,once,11,TGCAGTGCCCAGTCGGCGGGGAGCTACACCTTC,CSAQSAGSYTF
TRBV20-1,NA,TRBJ2-1,NA,16,TGCAGTGCTATTGACCTTACTAGCAAAGGTTACAATGAGCAGTTCTTC,CSAIDLTSKGYNEQFF
TRBV6-2/TRBV6-3,TRBD2,TRBJ2-5,NA,18,TGTGCCAGCAGTTACACTAGCGGGGGGGCCGGAGCTCCAGAGACCCAGTACTTC,CASSYTSGGAGAPETQYF
TRBV24-1,NA,TRBJ2-7,many,14,TGTGCCACCAGTGCCAGATATAACTCCTACGAGCAGTACTTC,CATSARYNSYEQYF
TRBV9,NA,TRBJ2-5,many,15,TGTGCCAGCAGCGTAGCCCCAGCGCACCAAGAGACCCAGTACTTC,CASSVAPAHQETQYF
TRBV9,TRBD2,TRBJ2-5,NA,17,TGTGCCAGCAGCGTAGCTGGGCTAGCGGATTACCAAGAGACCCAGTACTTC,CASSVAGLADYQETQYF
TRBV15,NA,TRBJ2-7,many,18,TGTGCCACCAGCAGAGTGGGGACTTCAGGACATTTCTCCTACGAGCAGTACTTC,CATSRVGTSGHFSYEQYF
TRBV20-1,NA,TRBJ2-3,NA,17,TGCAGTGCTAGAGATCGGGGTAGGACGTTTAGCACAGATACGCAGTATTTT,CSARDRGRTFSTDTQYF
TRBV10-3,TRBD1,TRBJ1-3,NA,16,TGTGCCATCAGTGAGGACAGGGCTAGGGGAGGAAACACCATATATTTT,CAISEDRARGGNTIYF
TRBV20-1,NA,TRBJ1-5,many,9,TGCAGTGCTGGTTCGCCCCAGCATTTT,CSAGSPQHF
TRBV7-9,NA,TRBJ1-3,many,14,TGTGCCAGCAGCTTAACAAGCTCTGGAAACACCATATATTTT,CASSLTSSGNTIYF
TRBV25-1,TRBD1,TRBJ2-7,NA,14,TGTGCCAGCAGTCTTGGGACAGAAGCCTACGAGCAGTACTTC,CASSLGTEAYEQYF
TRBV6-1,TRBD1,TRBJ1-2,few,13,TGTGCCAGCAGACCAACAGGGGGCTATGGCTACACCTTC,CASRPTGGYGYTF
TRBV20-1,NA,TRBJ2-2,few,14,TGCAGTGCTAGCACAGACCTGAACGCCGGGGAGCTGTTTTTT,CSASTDLNAGELFF
TRBV6-5,NA,TRBJ1-2,many,15,TGTGCCAGCAGTTACTCGTACGGGGATAACTATGGCTACACCTTC,CASSYSYGDNYGYTF
TRBV14,NA,TRBJ1-2,many,12,TGTGCCAGCAGCCAGGGTTTAAGGGGCTACACCTTC,CASSQGLRGYTF
TRBV4-2,NA,TRBJ2-7,few,15,TGTGCCAGCAGCCCCGGTGGAGGGGGCATCTACGAGCAGTACTTC,CASSPGGGGIYEQYF
TRBV7-2,NA,TRBJ2-5,few,13,TGTGCCAGCAGCTTAGAACAGGACGAGACCCAGTACTTC,CASSLEQDETQYF
TRBV20-1,TRBD1,TRBJ1-6,many,15,TGCAGTGCTACGGGGACAGGCCGGTGGAATTCACCCCTCCACTTT,CSATGTGRWNSPLHF
TRBV20-1,NA,TRBJ1-5,many,10,TGCAGTGCGGGGGATCAGCCCCAGCATTTT,CSAGDQPQHF